One sample yielded the 11 T cell receptor beta chains listed below, sequenced in a study of blood T cell repertoires in COVID-19. Only in-frame clones appear in the TCRdb table, and some are missing; sequencing was by immunoSEQ multiplex PCR. The sample gives fewer than 250,000 clones, more than 70% of which show up once; about 7.2% is in the top ten. Sequenced sample: PBMCs or T cells enriched from blood (not recorded which). The source of these receptors is a woman in her thirties or forties with acute COVID-19.

The chain uses TRBV6-1 and TRBJ1-2; D not resolved. The CDR3 has 16 amino acids. V gave up 2 bases and J gave up 4 bases, with 17 bases separating them. From germline, CDR1 is MNHNS and CDR2 SASEGT. CDR3 bases: TGTGCCAGCAGTGAATCGGCAGGTGCACCCCTCTATGGCTACACCTTC. This sequence encodes CASSESAGAPLYGYTF.

A few counts support this clone. The chain joins TRBV5-1 to TRBJ1-6, with TRBD1 matching 11 bases. The CDR3 loop spans 15 amino acids. J was trimmed by 10 bases and V by 4 bases; bases with no gene match: 7. Germline V gene data show CDR1 as SGHRS and CDR2 as YFSETQ. In nucleotides, the CDR3 is TGCGCCAGCAGCCTGCGGACAGGGGGCGAATCACCCCTCCACTTT. This translates into CASSLRTGGESPLHF.

The chain uses TRBV5-8 and TRBJ2-5, with 9 nucleotides matching TRBD1. The CDR3 runs 15 residues. Germline-derived CDR1 and CDR2 are SGHTS and YDEGEE. J lost 4 bases, V lost 4 bases, and 8 bases had no gene match. The CDR3 DNA is TGTGCCAGCAGCCGATTTCGACAGGGGGGAGAGACCCAGTACTTC. It translates to CASSRFRQGGETQYF.

The J gene is TRBJ1-5, the V gene TRBV10-3, with TRBD1 matching 7 bases. Germline loops: CDR1 ENHRY, CDR2 SYGVKD. J gave up 4 bases and V 0 bases, and 3 bases lay outside the gene matches. The CDR3 contains 15 residues. In nucleotides, the CDR3 is TGTGCCATCAGTGAGTCGGGGACAGTGAATCAGCCCCAGCATTTT. Amino acid sequence: CAISESGTVNQPQHF.

The rearrangement uses TRBV18 and TRBJ1-2; TRBD1 is a possible D gene (6 bases). Trimming cost V 3 bases and J 5 bases, with 16 bases left between them. The germline CDR1 and CDR2 sequences are KGHSH and LQKENI. The CDR3 contains 15 residues. CDR3 region: CASSPETRGGYGYTF. CDR3 bases: TGTGCCAGCTCACCCGAAACCAGGGGAGGGTATGGCTACACCTTC.

The CDR3 spells CASSLRGRTEAFF. In DNA form, the CDR3 reads TGTGCCAGCAGCTTACGGGGAAGGACTGAAGCTTTCTTT. The chain has TRBV11-3 and TRBJ1-1; D is undetermined. The V end was cut by 2 bases, the J end by 5 bases, with 9 bases between. Germline V CDR1 and CDR2: SGHNT, YENEEA. The CDR3 sequence is 13 residues long.

The CDR3 DNA follows: TGTGCCAGCAGCCGGGGCTACAATGAGCAGTTCTTC. It is translated as CASSRGYNEQFF. The chain is built from TRBV27 and TRBJ2-1; the D gene is possibly TRBD2 (5 bases). V was shortened by 6 bases and J by 3 bases, with 6 bases between the two germline ends. The CDR3 has 12 residues. Looked up from germline, CDR1 is MNHEY and CDR2 is SMNVEV (reference sequence).

The rearrangement uses TRBV11-3 and TRBJ2-1; 9 positions match TRBD2. Germline V lookup: CDR1 SGHNT, CDR2 YENEEA. With V trimmed by 5 bases and J by 8 bases, 10 bases remained unmatched. The CDR3 is 15 amino acids. The CDR3 protein is CASSDPAGGPYEQFF. The CDR3 DNA reads TGTGCCAGCAGCGATCCGGCGGGGGGGCCCTATGAGCAGTTCTTC.

The J gene is TRBJ2-2, the V gene TRBV7-9, with D unclear. CDR1 SEHNR and CDR2 FQNEAQ come from the germline V gene (reference sequence). CDR3 length: 13 residues. The ends were cut back, 5 bases at V and 2 bases at J, with 6 bases in the middle. CDR3 in DNA: TGTGCCAGCAGCGTCAGTAACACCGGGGAGCTGTTTTTT. Translated, it gives CASSVSNTGELFF.

J is TRBJ2-4 and V is TRBV18; 9 bases agree with TRBD2. V was clipped by 2 bases and J by 3 bases; unmatched bases: 11. The V gene's germline CDR1 is KGHSH and CDR2 LQKENI. The CDR3 runs to 18 residues. The CDR3 region is CASSPFGGRAEGKNIQYF. CDR3 nucleotides: TGTGCCAGCTCACCATTTGGCGGGAGGGCCGAGGGCAAAAACATTCAGTACTTC.

The chain couples TRBV2 to TRBJ1-5; 9 nucleotides line up with TRBD1. With 6 bases clipped from V and 2 bases from J, the junction kept 11 bases outside the gene matches. In germline, CDR1 is SNHLY, CDR2 FYNNEI. This CDR3 contains 17 residues. Here the CDR3 reads CASSATTGGAGNQPQHF. In DNA form, the CDR3 reads TGTGCCAGCAGCGCTACTACAGGGGGCGCGGGCAATCAGCCCCAGCATTTT.